This T cell receptor (beta chain) was identified during a study of blood T cell repertoires in COVID-19. Study overall: Sources were T cells, B-cell-depleted T cells, or PBMCs; the material itself was cDNA or gDNA.

This clone was seen once. The CDR3 is 13 residues long. CDR1 is SQVTM, CDR2 ANQGSEA, per germline. V shed 1 base and J shed 7 bases, with 10 bases lying between them. In the original processing: Reference gene primer amplification gave estimated nucleated cell counts. Data came from immunoSEQ multiplex PCR; TCRdb stores just in-frame clones and leaves some out. The DNA was the basis for D and trimming; V, J and clone size are from that table. The sample includes around 100,000 clones, just under 95% of them seen just once. The V call is TRBV29-1, the J call TRBJ1-4; D remains ambiguous. The sequence was collected from a man aged 65 to 79 with acute or convalescent COVID-19. Sequences were obtained from peripheral blood. The chain's CDR3 is CSVEGPGSEKLFF. CDR3 DNA sequence: TGCAGCGTTGAAGGTCCGGGAAGTGAAAAACTGTTTTTT.